The clone carrying this T cell receptor (beta chain) was seen a few times. As yet, its antigen is unknown. J was trimmed by 3 bases and V by 0 bases; bases with no gene match: 7. In germline, CDR1 is DFQATT, CDR2 SNEGSKA (reference sequence). The CDR3 has 15 amino acids. TCRbeta library preparation incorporated unique molecular identifiers. Each CDR3 protein is one row after TCRdb ran MiXCR on the PCR reads. The data show about 350,000 distinct CDR3 sequences, 15% to 20% seen once. The data were taken from a study of T-cell reconstitution after alpha-beta-depleted transplantation in children. Study observations and caveats: Surviving thymic progenitors and recipient T cells were the source of high TCRbeta diversity at day 60 in some patients. By one year post-transplant, T-cell counts and diversity largely arose from T cells that were newly produced. By about two months after transplant, alpha-beta T cells reportedly arose from several hundred graft clones that had expanded.

The TCR comes from a male patient aged 2-10 years who had a stem cell transplant for acute lymphoblastic leukemia, so the T cells may come from the graft donor. V is TRBV20-1 and J is TRBJ2-7; TRBD1 aligns across 8 bases. The material was PBMCs, mostly from graft donor cells, obtained 360 days after TCRalphabeta/CD19-depleted stem cell transplant. The CDR3 nucleotides are TGCAGTGCTAGAGATCCCGACAGGGGCCTCTACGAGCAGTACTTC. The encoded protein is CSARDPDRGLYEQYF.